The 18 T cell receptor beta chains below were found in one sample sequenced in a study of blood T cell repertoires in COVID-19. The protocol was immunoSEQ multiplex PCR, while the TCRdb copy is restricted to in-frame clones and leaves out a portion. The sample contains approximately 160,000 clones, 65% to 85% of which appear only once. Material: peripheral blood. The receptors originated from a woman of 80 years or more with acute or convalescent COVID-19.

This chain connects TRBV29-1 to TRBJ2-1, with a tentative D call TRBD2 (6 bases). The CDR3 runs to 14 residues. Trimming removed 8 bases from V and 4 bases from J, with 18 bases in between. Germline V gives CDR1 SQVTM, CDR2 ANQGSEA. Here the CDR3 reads CSCGVGLDYNEQFF. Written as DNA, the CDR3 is TGCAGCTGTGGGGTGGGACTGGATTACAATGAGCAGTTCTTC.

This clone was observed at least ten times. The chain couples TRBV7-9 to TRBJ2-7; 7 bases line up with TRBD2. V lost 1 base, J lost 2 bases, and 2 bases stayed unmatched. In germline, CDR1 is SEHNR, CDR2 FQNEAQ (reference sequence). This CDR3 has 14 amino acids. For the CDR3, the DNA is TGTGCCAGCAGCTTAGGCGGGGGAACCTACGAGCAGTACTTC. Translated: CASSLGGGTYEQYF.

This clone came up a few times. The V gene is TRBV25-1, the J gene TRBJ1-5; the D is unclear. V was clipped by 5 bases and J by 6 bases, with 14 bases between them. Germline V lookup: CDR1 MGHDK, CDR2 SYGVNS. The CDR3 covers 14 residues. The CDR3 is CASSTTDGLQPQHF. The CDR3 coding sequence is TGTGCCAGCAGTACCACGGATGGGCTTCAGCCCCAGCATTTT. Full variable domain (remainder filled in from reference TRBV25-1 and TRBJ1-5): EADIYQTPRYLVIGTGKKITLECSQTMGHDKMYWYQQDPGMELHLIHYSYGVNSTEKGDLSSESTVSRIRTEHFPLTLESARPSHTSQYLCASSTTDGLQPQHFGDGTRLSIL.

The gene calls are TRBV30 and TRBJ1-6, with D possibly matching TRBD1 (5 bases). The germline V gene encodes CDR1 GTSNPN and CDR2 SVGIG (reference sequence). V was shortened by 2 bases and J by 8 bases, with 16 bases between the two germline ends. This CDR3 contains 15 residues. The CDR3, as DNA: TGTGCCTGGAGTTTCTTCGGGGGTGTGGATTCACCCCTCCACTTT. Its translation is CAWSFFGGVDSPLHF.

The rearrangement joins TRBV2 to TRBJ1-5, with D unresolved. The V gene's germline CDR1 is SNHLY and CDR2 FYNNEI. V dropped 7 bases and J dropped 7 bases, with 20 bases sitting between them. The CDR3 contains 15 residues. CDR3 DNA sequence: TGTGCCAGCACCCGCTTCAATAACCGAGGGCAGCCCCAGCATTTT. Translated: CASTRFNNRGQPQHF.

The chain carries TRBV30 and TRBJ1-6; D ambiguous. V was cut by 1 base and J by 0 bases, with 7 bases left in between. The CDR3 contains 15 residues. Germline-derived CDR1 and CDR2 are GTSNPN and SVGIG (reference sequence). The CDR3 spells CAWSALSSYNSPLHF. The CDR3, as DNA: TGTGCCTGGAGTGCCCTAAGCTCCTATAATTCACCCCTCCACTTT.

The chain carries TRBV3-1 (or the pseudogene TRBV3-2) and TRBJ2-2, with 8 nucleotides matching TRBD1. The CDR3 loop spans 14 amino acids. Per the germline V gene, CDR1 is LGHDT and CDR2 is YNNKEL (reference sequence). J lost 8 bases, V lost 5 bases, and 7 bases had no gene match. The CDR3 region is CASSFSGGRGELFF. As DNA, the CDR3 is TGTGCCAGCAGCTTCTCAGGGGGCAGGGGGGAGCTGTTTTTT.

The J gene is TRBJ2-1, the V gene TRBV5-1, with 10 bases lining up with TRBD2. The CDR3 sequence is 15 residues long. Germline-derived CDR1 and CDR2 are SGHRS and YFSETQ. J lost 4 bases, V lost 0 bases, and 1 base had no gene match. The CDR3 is CASSLELAGYNEQFF. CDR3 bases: TGCGCCAGCAGCTTGGAACTAGCGGGGTACAATGAGCAGTTCTTC.

The CDR3 DNA sequence: TGTGCCAGCAGTTACGACAGGAGCTCCTATAATTCACCCCTCCACTTT. The encoded protein is CASSYDRSSYNSPLHF. V is TRBV6-5 and J is TRBJ1-6, with a possible D match to TRBD1 (6 bases). The V end was cut by 2 bases, the J end by 0 bases, with 8 bases between. Germline V CDR1 and CDR2: MNHEY, SVGAGI. The CDR3 extends over 16 amino acids.

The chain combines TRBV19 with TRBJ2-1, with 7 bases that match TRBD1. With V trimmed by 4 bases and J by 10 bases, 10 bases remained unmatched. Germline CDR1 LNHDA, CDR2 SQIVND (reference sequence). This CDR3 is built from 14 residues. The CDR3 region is CASSKRQGSREQFF. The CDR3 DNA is TGTGCCAGTAGTAAACGACAGGGCTCTAGGGAGCAGTTCTTC.

The CDR3 DNA sequence: TGTGCCAGCAGCTTAGCGGGAGCTACAGATACGCAGTATTTT. It encodes CASSLAGATDTQYF. The chain has TRBV7-9 and TRBJ2-3; possible D gene TRBD2, 5 bases. The V end was cut by 0 bases, the J end by 3 bases, with 7 bases between. In germline, CDR1 is SEHNR, CDR2 FQNEAQ (reference sequence). This CDR3 spans 14 amino acids.

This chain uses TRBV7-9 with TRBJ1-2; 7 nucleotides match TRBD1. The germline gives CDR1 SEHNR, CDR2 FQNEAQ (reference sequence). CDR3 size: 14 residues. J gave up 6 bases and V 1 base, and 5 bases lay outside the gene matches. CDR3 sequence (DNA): TGTGCCAGCAGCTTAGGTACAGGGGAAGATGGCTACACCTTC. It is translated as CASSLGTGEDGYTF.

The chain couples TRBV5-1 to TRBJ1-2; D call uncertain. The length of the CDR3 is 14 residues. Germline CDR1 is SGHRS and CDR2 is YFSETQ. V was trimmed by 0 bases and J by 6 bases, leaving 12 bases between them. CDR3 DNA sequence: TGCGCCAGCAGCTTGGAATCCCGCGGCGATGGCTACACCTTC. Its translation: CASSLESRGDGYTF.

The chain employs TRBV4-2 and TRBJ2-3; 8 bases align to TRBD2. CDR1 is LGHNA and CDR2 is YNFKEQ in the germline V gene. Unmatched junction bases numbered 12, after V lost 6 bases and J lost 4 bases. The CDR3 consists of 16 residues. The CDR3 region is CASRKASGGRADTQYF. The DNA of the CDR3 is TGTGCCAGCAGGAAGGCCTCGGGGGGGCGGGCAGATACGCAGTATTTT.

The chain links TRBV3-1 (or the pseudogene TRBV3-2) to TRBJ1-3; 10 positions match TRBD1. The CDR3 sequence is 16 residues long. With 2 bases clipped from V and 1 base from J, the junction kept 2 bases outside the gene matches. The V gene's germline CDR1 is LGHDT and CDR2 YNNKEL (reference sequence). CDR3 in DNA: TGTGCCAGCAGCCAAACGGACAGGGGGTCTGGAAACACCATATATTTT. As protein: CASSQTDRGSGNTIYF.

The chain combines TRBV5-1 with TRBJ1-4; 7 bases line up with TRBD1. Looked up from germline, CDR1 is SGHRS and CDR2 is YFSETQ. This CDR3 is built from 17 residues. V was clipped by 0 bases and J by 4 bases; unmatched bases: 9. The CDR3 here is CASSLEGGANGNEKLFF. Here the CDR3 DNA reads TGCGCCAGCAGCTTGGAAGGGGGCGCGAATGGTAATGAAAAACTGTTTTTT.

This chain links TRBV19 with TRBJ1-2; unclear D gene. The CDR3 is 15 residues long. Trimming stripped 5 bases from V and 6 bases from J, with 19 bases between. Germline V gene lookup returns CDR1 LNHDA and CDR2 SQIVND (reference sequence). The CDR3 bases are TGTGCCAGTAGTTCGAGGACTTCCTCCCCCCATGGCTACACCTTC. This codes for CASSSRTSSPHGYTF.

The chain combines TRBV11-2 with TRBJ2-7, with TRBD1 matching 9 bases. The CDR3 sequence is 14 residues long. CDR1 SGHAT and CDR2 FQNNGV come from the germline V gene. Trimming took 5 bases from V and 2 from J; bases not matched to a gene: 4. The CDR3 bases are TGTGCCAGCAGCCTCGGGACAGGGACCTACGAGCAGTACTTC. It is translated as CASSLGTGTYEQYF.